One sample yielded the 2 T cell receptor beta chains listed below, sequenced in a study of shared clonotypes between healthy human individuals. Some clones are missing from TCRdb's copy, which holds only in-frame ones; the method was immunoSEQ multiplex PCR. Of approximately 2,000,000 clones listed, under 95% were seen once; the top ten hold 0.37%. Sequencing used naive CD4+ T cells from PBMCs. Subset noted: CD45RA+ positively selected. Receptors were obtained from a man in his late teens or twenties in good health. Some clones in this sample may be carry-over from other donors' samples.

The chain is built from TRBV6-5 and TRBJ2-5, with 7 positions matching TRBD2. The V gene's germline CDR1 is MNHEY and CDR2 SVGAGI. The ends lost 8 bases at V and 2 bases at J; junction bases unmatched: 2. The CDR3 covers 12 residues. The chain's CDR3 is CASGRAQETQYF. The CDR3 DNA follows: TGTGCCAGCGGGAGGGCTCAAGAGACCCAGTACTTC.

This rearrangement joins TRBV5-4 to TRBJ2-6; D gene uncertain. Trimming left V 7 bases short and J 0 bases short, with 17 bases between. CDR3 size: 17 residues. CDR1 and CDR2 (germline): SGHNT, YYREEE (reference sequence). Written as DNA, the CDR3 is TGTGCCAGCGGGCTAGGACGGATCTCCTCTGGGGCCAACGTCCTGACTTTC. Its translation: CASGLGRISSGANVLTF. The full variable domain, rest sourced from reference TRBV5-4 and TRBJ2-6, is ETGVTQSPTHLIKTRGQQVTLRCSSQSGHNTVSWYQQALGQGPQFIFQYYREEENGRGNFPPRFSGLQFPNYSSELNVNALELDDSALYLCASGLGRISSGANVLTFGAGSRLTVL.